Below are 23 T cell receptor beta chains sequenced from a single sample in a study of T-cell reconstitution after alpha-beta-depleted transplantation in children. Unique molecular identifiers were built into the TCRbeta library. TCRdb reanalysed the PCR reads using MiXCR and keeps one entry per CDR3 protein. The repertoire holds over 150,000 distinct CDR3 sequences, 5% to 6.5% seen once, with 4.5% in the top ten. Sample: PBMCs, taken before TCRalphabeta/CD19-depleted stem cell transplant. Source of these receptors: a girl under three years old with combined immunodeficiency, due to receive a stem cell transplant.

This clonotype showed up many times. This chain joins TRBV24-1 and TRBJ2-7, with D perhaps matching TRBD2 (5 bases). The CDR3 is 15 amino acids. Germline V gene lookup returns CDR1 KGHDR and CDR2 SFDVKD. V was cut by 4 bases and J by 1 base, with 13 bases left in between. This chain's CDR3 is CATSDRRLGSYEQYF. CDR3 bases: TGTGCCACCAGTGACCGGAGGCTGGGATCCTACGAGCAGTACTTC.

This clonotype was seen at least ten times. Germline is not matched at one junction end, which may reflect a read error. The chain combines TRBV28 with TRBJ2-7; D perhaps matches TRBD1 (7 bases). Germline V gene lookup returns CDR1 MDHEN and CDR2 SYDVKM. The CDR3 runs to 11 residues. The CDR3: CASRQGGLVNF. The CDR3 nucleotides read TGTGCCAGCCGGCAGGGGGGCCTAGTAAACTTC.

In its sample, this clonotype was seen many times. The rearrangement links TRBV5-1 to TRBJ2-5; D unclear. The germline V gene has CDR1 SGHRS and CDR2 YFSETQ. The length of the CDR3 is 14 residues. The ends were cut back, 4 bases at V and 5 bases at J, with 15 bases in the middle. CDR3 DNA sequence: TGCGCCAGCAGCCCTGGACCTGCGAAGGAGACCCAGTACTTC. Its translation: CASSPGPAKETQYF.

Many counts were recorded for this clonotype. The chain combines TRBV6-1 with TRBJ1-6; D remains ambiguous. The CDR3 has 20 residues. Trimming took off 2 bases at V and 7 bases at J, with 27 bases between the two ends. The germline gives CDR1 MNHNS, CDR2 SASEGT. As DNA, the CDR3 is TGTGCCAGCAGTGAAATACGGACTCACGGGGTCCGGGTTGCGAATTCACCCCTCCACTTT. Translated: CASSEIRTHGVRVANSPLHF.

This clonotype has ten or more counts. The chain uses TRBV27 and TRBJ1-5; D gene uncertain. V was clipped by 5 bases and J by 5 bases, with 10 bases between them. Germline V CDR1 and CDR2: MNHEY, SMNVEV (reference sequence). This CDR3 has 13 residues. The CDR3 region is CASSPGLDQPQHF. In DNA form, the CDR3 reads TGTGCCAGCAGTCCGGGTCTAGATCAGCCCCAGCATTTT.

This clonotype has a count of ten or more. The CDR3 is CASTVKEGDTQYF. CDR3 nucleotide sequence: TGTGCCAGCACCGTGAAGGAGGGAGATACGCAGTATTTT. J is TRBJ2-3 and V is TRBV6-1; perhaps TRBD2 as D (6 bases). Germline V gene lookup returns CDR1 MNHNS and CDR2 SASEGT. V was pared by 7 bases and J by 5 bases, with 13 bases between. The CDR3 has 13 amino acids.

This clonotype appeared many times. The J gene is TRBJ2-7, the V gene TRBV28; 7 bases fit TRBD1. The CDR3 is 15 amino acids. V trimming: 5 bases; J trimming: 6 bases; junction bases outside the gene matches: 13. Germline V gene sequence: CDR1 MDHEN, CDR2 SYDVKM. The CDR3 here is CASSKLTGVGSEQYF. The CDR3 coding sequence is TGTGCCAGCAGTAAACTAACAGGGGTGGGGAGCGAGCAGTACTTC.

This clonotype has a count of ten or more. The rearrangement uses TRBV12-3 or TRBV12-4 and TRBJ1-2; 9 bases agree with TRBD1. Trimming removed 5 bases from V and 5 bases from J; junction bases left unmatched: 6. This CDR3 is 14 amino acids long. CDR3 nucleotides: TGTGCCAGCAGTGAACAGGGGGCAAATTATGGCTACACCTTC. Its protein is CASSEQGANYGYTF.

This clonotype appeared many times. This rearrangement joins TRBV9 to TRBJ1-1; D unresolved. There are 14 residues in the CDR3. Between the trimmed V and J ends, which lost 2 bases and 1 base, there was a span of 9 bases. Germline CDR1 is SGDLS and CDR2 is YYNGEE. The CDR3 here is CASSVTWGNTEAFF. Here the CDR3 DNA reads TGTGCCAGCAGCGTCACTTGGGGGAACACTGAAGCTTTCTTT.

This clonotype was picked up many times. The chain employs TRBV15 and TRBJ2-5; D not resolved. Germline V gene lookup returns CDR1 LNHNV and CDR2 YYDKDF (reference sequence). V was pared by 3 bases and J by 3 bases, with 2 bases between. This CDR3 is built from 11 residues. CDR3 residues: CATSREETQYF. As DNA, the CDR3 is TGTGCCACCAGCAGGGAAGAGACCCAGTACTTC.

This clonotype was counted ten times or more. The chain couples TRBV6-2 or TRBV6-3 to TRBJ2-1; 13 bases align to TRBD2. The CDR3 loop spans 18 amino acids. J gave up 1 base and V 2 bases, and 5 bases lay outside the gene matches. Germline CDR1 and CDR2: MNHEY and SVGEGT. The CDR3 loop reads CASSYTTTSGGSYNEQFF. CDR3 DNA sequence: TGTGCCAGCAGTTACACGACGACTAGCGGGGGGTCCTACAATGAGCAGTTCTTC.

This chain connects TRBV4-3 to TRBJ2-1, with TRBD2 identical over 7 bases. This CDR3 comprises 19 residues. The V and J ends lost 2 bases and 5 bases, in that order; junction bases with no gene match: 18. Germline CDR1 LGHNA, CDR2 YSLEER. In DNA form, the CDR3 reads TGCGCCAGCAGCCAACACCCTGGTACTATAGCGGGTGCCAACAATGAGCAGTTCTTC. Translated: CASSQHPGTIAGANNEQFF.

This clonotype was detected ten times or more. The chain combines TRBV10-3 with TRBJ2-1; D tentatively reads TRBD1 or TRBD2 (6 bases each). The CDR3 consists of 16 residues. Germline CDR1 is ENHRY and CDR2 is SYGVKD. With 8 bases removed from V and 5 bases from J, the gap between germline ends came to 22 bases. In nucleotides, the CDR3 is TGTGCCATCCGTAGGGGGATCCGGGGGCGGAACAATGAGCAGTTCTTC. Translating it yields CAIRRGIRGRNNEQFF.

This clonotype was detected many times. This chain uses TRBV12-3 or TRBV12-4 with TRBJ1-2; TRBD1 might be the D (6 bases). The CDR3 runs to 14 residues. The germline V and J ends were trimmed by 5 bases and 3 bases, with 13 bases remaining between them. This CDR3 is CASSLQGLYYGYTF. CDR3 in DNA: TGTGCCAGCAGTCTTCAGGGGCTATACTATGGCTACACCTTC.

This clonotype was recorded at least ten times. This chain connects TRBV7-8 to TRBJ2-5, with 12 bases matching TRBD2. Losses at the gene ends were 5 bases for V and 2 bases for J; bases not matched to a gene: 15. Germline CDR1 is SGHVS and CDR2 is FQNEAQ. The CDR3 loop spans 19 amino acids. CDR3 nucleotides: TGTGCCAGCAGCCGCTTAGATTGGCTGGGGACTAGCGGGCAAGAGACCCAGTACTTC. The encoded protein is CASSRLDWLGTSGQETQYF.

This clonotype was observed at least ten times. This chain connects TRBV7-8 to TRBJ2-7; D is uncertain. V lost 5 bases to trimming and J lost 2 bases, with 10 bases between them. Germline lookup yields CDR1 SGHVS and CDR2 FQNEAQ. The CDR3 has 13 residues. The DNA for the CDR3 is TGTGCCAGCAGCCCCGTCGGCCCCTACGAGCAGTACTTC. Its translation is CASSPVGPYEQYF. Together with reference TRBV7-8 and TRBJ2-7, the CDR3 gives the full variable domain: GAGVSQSPRYKVAKRGQDVALRCDPISGHVSLFWYQQALGQGPEFLTYFQNEAQLDKSGLPSDRFFAERPEGSVSTLKIQRTQQEDSAVYLCASSPVGPYEQYFGPGTRLTVT.

Turning to this clonotype: A read error may explain this, as a much larger clone is one base away. The chain recombines TRBV20-1 with TRBJ2-7; D gene unclear. V was clipped by 1 base and J by 7 bases, with 8 bases between them. Germline loops: CDR1 DFQATT, CDR2 SNEGSKA (reference sequence). The CDR3 is 11 amino acids. The CDR3 region is CSARVAKEQYF. In DNA, the CDR3 is TGCAGTGCTAGAGTAGCTAAGGAGCAGTACTTC.

This clonotype has a count of ten or more. The chain is built from TRBV20-1 and TRBJ1-4; D gene ambiguous. Germline V CDR1 and CDR2: DFQATT, SNEGSKA (reference sequence). The V and J ends lost 8 bases and 8 bases respectively, with 18 bases between them. The CDR3 consists of 13 residues. The CDR3 DNA sequence: TGCAGTTTTAGGGTGGGGTTGGGGGAAAAACTGTTTTTT. Translating gives CSFRVGLGEKLFF.

This clonotype was counted many times. The DNA of the CDR3 is TGTGCCACCAGCATCACGAGATCGGGGGACCGGTACTTTGAGCAGTTCTTC. Encoded protein: CATSITRSGDRYFEQFF. V usage is TRBV15 and J usage is TRBJ2-1; tentative D call: TRBD2 (6 bases). This CDR3 has 17 amino acids. Germline V CDR1 and CDR2: LNHNV, YYDKDF (reference sequence). Trimming removed 4 bases from V and 9 bases from J, with 25 bases in between.

This clonotype occurred many times. The genes are TRBV11-3 and TRBJ2-1; D possibly corresponds to TRBD1 (5 bases). This CDR3 spans 14 amino acids. The germline V gene has CDR1 SGHNT and CDR2 YENEEA. Trimming left V 2 bases short and J 6 bases short, with 11 bases between. CDR3 in amino acids: CASSLRGSANEQFF. Here the CDR3 DNA reads TGTGCCAGCAGCTTAAGGGGTTCTGCCAATGAGCAGTTCTTC.

The sample holds many counts of this clonotype. The rearrangement links TRBV12-3 or TRBV12-4 to TRBJ2-1, with 7 bases lining up with TRBD1. Losses at the gene ends were 6 bases for V and 3 bases for J; bases not matched to a gene: 8. The CDR3 has 15 residues. The CDR3 reads CASRDRDSLYNEQFF. The DNA for the CDR3 is TGTGCCAGCAGGGATAGGGACAGCCTCTACAATGAGCAGTTCTTC.

CDR3 amino acids: CASSGWGRPYEQYF. DNA of the CDR3: TGTGCCAGCAGTGGCTGGGGCAGACCCTACGAGCAGTACTTC. J is TRBJ2-7 and V is TRBV2; D may be TRBD1 (5 bases). V lost 4 bases and J 2 bases, leaving 12 bases between the germline ends. The CDR3 has 14 residues. Germline V gene lookup returns CDR1 SNHLY and CDR2 FYNNEI.

In this sample, this clonotype turned up many times. The chain links TRBV3-1 to TRBJ2-5, with 7 bases fitting TRBD2. The V gene's germline CDR1 is LGHDT and CDR2 YNNKEL (reference sequence). V trimming: 4 bases; J trimming: 10 bases; junction bases outside the gene matches: 15. CDR3 length: 15 residues. The CDR3 coding sequence is TGTGCCAGCAGCCGACGGACTAGGAGCTCAGAGGACCAGTACTTC. Its protein product is CASSRRTRSSEDQYF.